The 6 T cell receptor beta chains presented below share a single source sample, sequenced in a study of PD-1 blockade in classical Hodgkin lymphoma. Sequenced by immunoSEQ multiplex PCR; TCRdb stores in-frame clones only, minus some. The table shows about 150,000 clones, with approximately 72% occurring only once. Every one of the patients relapsed after autologous stem cell transplantation (brentuximab vedotin exposure was variable). Sample: peripheral blood mononuclear cells (PBMCs), taken before the second cycle of nivolumab. The origin of the receptors is a human donor with classical Hodgkin lymphoma.

This chain connects TRBV5-4 to TRBJ2-3, with D maybe TRBD2 (5 bases). This CDR3 has 15 residues. Trimming took 0 bases from V and 0 from J, leaving 8 bases between them. From germline, CDR1 is SGHNT and CDR2 YYREEE (reference sequence). The CDR3 here is CASSLGGRSTDTQYF. The DNA for the CDR3 is TGTGCCAGCAGCTTGGGAGGGCGGAGCACAGATACGCAGTATTTT.

This chain links TRBV5-6 with TRBJ2-7; D unclear. Trimming pared 0 bases from V and 3 bases from J, leaving 13 bases between. The CDR3 extends over 15 amino acids. Germline CDR1 SGHDT, CDR2 YYEEEE. CDR3 sequence: CASSLVDRPYYEQYF. In DNA form, the CDR3 reads TGTGCCAGCAGCTTGGTGGACCGACCATACTACGAGCAGTACTTC.

V and J are TRBV7-2 and TRBJ1-1; D uncertain. CDR1 is SGHTA, CDR2 FQGNSA, per germline. V lost 5 bases to trimming and J lost 8 bases, with 9 bases between them. CDR3 size: 11 residues. The CDR3 DNA reads TGTGCCAGCAGCCCTTATTGGGAAGCTTTCTTT. It translates to CASSPYWEAFF.

This clone was counted a few times. The chain links TRBV19 to TRBJ1-6; the D is unclear. Per germline, CDR1 LNHDA and CDR2 SQIVND (reference sequence). Trimming left V 8 bases short and J 10 bases short, with 15 bases between. The CDR3 runs to 13 residues. DNA for the CDR3: TGTGCCAGTTTACGGGGTGAAGGATCACCCCTCCACTTT. Protein sequence: CASLRGEGSPLHF.

This clone was seen ten or more times. The chain links TRBV6-6 to TRBJ1-1, with 7 bases identical to TRBD1. The CDR3 contains 14 residues. CDR1 MNHNY and CDR2 SVGAGI come from the germline V gene (reference sequence). Losses at the gene ends were 5 bases for V and 6 bases for J; bases not matched to a gene: 9. CDR3: CASSPLSTGPEAFF. The CDR3 nucleotides read TGTGCCAGCAGTCCCTTGTCGACAGGGCCTGAAGCTTTCTTT.

This chain uses TRBV18 with TRBJ2-5; D gene unclear. V was pared by 2 bases and J by 5 bases, with 6 bases between. This CDR3 spans 12 amino acids. The germline V gene has CDR1 KGHSH and CDR2 LQKENI. This chain's CDR3 is CASSPEGETQYF. The CDR3 nucleotides are TGTGCCAGCTCACCAGAAGGGGAGACCCAGTACTTC.